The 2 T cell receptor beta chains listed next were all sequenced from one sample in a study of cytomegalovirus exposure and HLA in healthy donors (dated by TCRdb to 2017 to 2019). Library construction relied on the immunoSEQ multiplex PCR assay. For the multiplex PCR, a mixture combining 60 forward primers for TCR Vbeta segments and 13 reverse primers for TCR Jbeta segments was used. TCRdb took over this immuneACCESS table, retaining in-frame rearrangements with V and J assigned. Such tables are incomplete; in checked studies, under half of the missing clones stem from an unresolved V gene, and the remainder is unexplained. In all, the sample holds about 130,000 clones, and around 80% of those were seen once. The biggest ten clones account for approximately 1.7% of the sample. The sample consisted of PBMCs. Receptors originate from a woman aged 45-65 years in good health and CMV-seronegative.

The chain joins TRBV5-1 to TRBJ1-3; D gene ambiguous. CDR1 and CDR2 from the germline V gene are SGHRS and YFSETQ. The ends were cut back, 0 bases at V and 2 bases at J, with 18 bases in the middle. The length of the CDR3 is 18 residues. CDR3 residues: CASSLAVGIGGPGNTIYF. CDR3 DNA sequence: TGCGCCAGCAGCTTGGCCGTGGGGATCGGCGGGCCTGGAAACACCATATATTTT.

CDR3 protein: CASSLGLGYNEQFF. The CDR3 DNA reads TGCGCCAGCAGCTTGGGTCTAGGATACAATGAGCAGTTCTTC. The chain carries TRBV5-1 and TRBJ2-1; D gene ambiguous. Germline values: CDR1 SGHRS, CDR2 YFSETQ. V shed 0 bases and J shed 4 bases, with 8 bases lying between them. This CDR3 comprises 14 residues.